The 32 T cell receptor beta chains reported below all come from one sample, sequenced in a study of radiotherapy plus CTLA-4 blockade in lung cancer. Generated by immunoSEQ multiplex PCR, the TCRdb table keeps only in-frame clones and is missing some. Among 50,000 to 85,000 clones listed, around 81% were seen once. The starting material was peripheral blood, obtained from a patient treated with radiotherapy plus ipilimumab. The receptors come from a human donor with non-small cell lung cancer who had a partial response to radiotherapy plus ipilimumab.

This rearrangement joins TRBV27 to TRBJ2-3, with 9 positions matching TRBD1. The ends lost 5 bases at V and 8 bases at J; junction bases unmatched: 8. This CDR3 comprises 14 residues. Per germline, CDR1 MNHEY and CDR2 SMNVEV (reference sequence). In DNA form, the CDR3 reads TGTGCCAGCAGTCGGACAGGGGAGAAAGGTACGCAGTATTTT. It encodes CASSRTGEKGTQYF.

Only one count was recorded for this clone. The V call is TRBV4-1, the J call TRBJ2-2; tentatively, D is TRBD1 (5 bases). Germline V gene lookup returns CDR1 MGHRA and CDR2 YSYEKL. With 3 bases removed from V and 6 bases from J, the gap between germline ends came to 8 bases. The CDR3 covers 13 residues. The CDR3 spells CASSQQGSGELFF. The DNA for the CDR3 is TGCGCCAGCAGCCAGCAGGGTTCCGGGGAGCTGTTTTTT.

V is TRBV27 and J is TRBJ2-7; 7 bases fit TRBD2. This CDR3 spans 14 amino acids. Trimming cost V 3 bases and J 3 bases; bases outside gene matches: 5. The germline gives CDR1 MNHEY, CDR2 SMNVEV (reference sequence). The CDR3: CASSLRERDYEQYF. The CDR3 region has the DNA TGTGCCAGCAGTTTGCGGGAGCGAGACTACGAGCAGTACTTC.

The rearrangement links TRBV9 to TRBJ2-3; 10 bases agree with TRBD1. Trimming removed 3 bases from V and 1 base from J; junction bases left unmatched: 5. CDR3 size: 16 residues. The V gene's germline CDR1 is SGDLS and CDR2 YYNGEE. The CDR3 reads CASSAPGTGGTDTQYF. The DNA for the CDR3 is TGTGCCAGCAGCGCCCCCGGGACAGGGGGCACAGATACGCAGTATTTT.

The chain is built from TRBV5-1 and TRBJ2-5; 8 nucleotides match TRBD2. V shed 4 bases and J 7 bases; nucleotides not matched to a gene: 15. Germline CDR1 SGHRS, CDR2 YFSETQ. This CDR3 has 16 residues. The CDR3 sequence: CASSGGGSGALRTQYF. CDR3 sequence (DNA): TGCGCCAGCAGCGGGGGGGGTAGCGGGGCCCTCAGGACCCAGTACTTC. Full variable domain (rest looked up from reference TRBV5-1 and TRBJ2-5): KAGVTQTPRYLIKTRGQQVTLSCSPISGHRSVSWYQQTPGQGLQFLFEYFSETQRNKGNFPGRFSGRQFSNSRSEMNVSTLELGDSALYLCASSGGGSGALRTQYFGPGTRLLVL.

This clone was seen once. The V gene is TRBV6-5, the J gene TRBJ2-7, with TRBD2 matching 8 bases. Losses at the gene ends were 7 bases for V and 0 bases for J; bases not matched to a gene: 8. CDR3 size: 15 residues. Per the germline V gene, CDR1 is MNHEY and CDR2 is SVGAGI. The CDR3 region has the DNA TGTGCCAGCAATCCCGCCGGGACTAGCTCCTACGAGCAGTACTTC. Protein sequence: CASNPAGTSSYEQYF.

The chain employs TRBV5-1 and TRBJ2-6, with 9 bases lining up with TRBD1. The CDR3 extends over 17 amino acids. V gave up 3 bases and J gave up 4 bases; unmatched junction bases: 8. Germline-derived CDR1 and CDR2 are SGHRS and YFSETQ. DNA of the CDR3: TGCGCCAGCAGCTACACAGGGGGCGCGTCAGGGGCCAACGTCCTGACTTTC. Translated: CASSYTGGASGANVLTF.

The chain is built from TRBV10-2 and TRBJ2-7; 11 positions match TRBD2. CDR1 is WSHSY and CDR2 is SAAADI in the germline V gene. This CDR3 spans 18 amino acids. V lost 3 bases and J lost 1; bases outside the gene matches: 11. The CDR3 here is CASSELAGEGGASYEQYF. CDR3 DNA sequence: TGCGCCAGCAGTGAACTAGCGGGAGAAGGAGGTGCTTCCTACGAGCAGTACTTC.

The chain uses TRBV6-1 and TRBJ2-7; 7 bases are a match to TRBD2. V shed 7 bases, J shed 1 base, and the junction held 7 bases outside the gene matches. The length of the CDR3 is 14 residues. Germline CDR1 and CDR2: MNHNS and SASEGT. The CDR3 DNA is TGTGCCAGCATGGCTACTAGCGCGTCCTACGAGCAGTACTTC. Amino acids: CASMATSASYEQYF.

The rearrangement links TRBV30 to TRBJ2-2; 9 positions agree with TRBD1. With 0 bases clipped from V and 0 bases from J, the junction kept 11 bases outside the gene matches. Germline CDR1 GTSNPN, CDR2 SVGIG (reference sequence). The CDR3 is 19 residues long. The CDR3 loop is CAWSVWDREFFANTGELFF. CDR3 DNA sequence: TGTGCCTGGAGTGTATGGGACAGGGAATTTTTCGCGAACACCGGGGAGCTGTTTTTT.

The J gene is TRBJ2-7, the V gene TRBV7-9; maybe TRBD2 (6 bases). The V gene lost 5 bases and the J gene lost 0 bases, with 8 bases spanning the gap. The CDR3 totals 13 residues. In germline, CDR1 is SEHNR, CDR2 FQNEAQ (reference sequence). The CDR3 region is CASSASDSYEQYF. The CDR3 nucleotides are TGTGCCAGCAGCGCTAGCGACTCCTACGAGCAGTACTTC.

The CDR3 loop reads CASSLFRGFDEQYF. The CDR3 nucleotides read TGTGCCAGCAGCTTATTCAGGGGGTTCGACGAGCAGTACTTC. The genes are TRBV7-8 and TRBJ2-7; 7 bases fit TRBD1. Losses at the gene ends were 2 bases for V and 5 bases for J; bases not matched to a gene: 6. This CDR3 is built from 14 residues. Germline assignment: CDR1 SGHVS and CDR2 FQNEAQ.

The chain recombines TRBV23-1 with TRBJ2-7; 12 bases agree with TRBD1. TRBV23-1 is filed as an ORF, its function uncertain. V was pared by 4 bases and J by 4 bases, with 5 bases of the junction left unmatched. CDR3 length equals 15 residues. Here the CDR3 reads CASSPPGQGAYEQYF. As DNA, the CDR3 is TGCGCCAGCAGTCCCCCGGGACAGGGGGCGTACGAGCAGTACTTC.

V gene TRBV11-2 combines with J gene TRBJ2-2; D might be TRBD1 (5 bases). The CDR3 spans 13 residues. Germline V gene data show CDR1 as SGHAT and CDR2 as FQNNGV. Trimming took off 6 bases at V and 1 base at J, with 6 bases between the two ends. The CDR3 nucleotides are TGTGCCAGCAGAAGGGGGAACACCGGGGAGCTGTTTTTT. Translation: CASRRGNTGELFF. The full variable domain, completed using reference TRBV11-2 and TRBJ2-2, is EAGVAQSPRYKIIEKRQSVAFWCNPISGHATLYWYQQILGQGPKLLIQFQNNGVVDDSQLPKDRFSAERLKGVDSTLKIQPAKLEDSAVYLCASRRGNTGELFFGEGSRLTVL.

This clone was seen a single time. The DNA for the CDR3 is TGTGCCAGTAGACAAGGACAGGGGGCTACCTACGAGCAGTACTTC. Protein sequence: CASRQGQGATYEQYF. This chain joins TRBV19 and TRBJ2-7, with 11 nucleotides matching TRBD1. Germline loops: CDR1 LNHDA, CDR2 SQIVND (reference sequence). The CDR3 sequence is 15 residues long. V lost 6 bases to trimming and J lost 2 bases; unmatched junction nucleotides: 6.

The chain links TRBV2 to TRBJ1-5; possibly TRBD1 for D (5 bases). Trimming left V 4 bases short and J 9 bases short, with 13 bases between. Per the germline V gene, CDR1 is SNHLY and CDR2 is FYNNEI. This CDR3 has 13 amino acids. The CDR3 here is CASSARVGAPQHF. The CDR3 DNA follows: TGTGCCAGCAGTGCCAGGGTAGGGGCGCCCCAGCATTTT.

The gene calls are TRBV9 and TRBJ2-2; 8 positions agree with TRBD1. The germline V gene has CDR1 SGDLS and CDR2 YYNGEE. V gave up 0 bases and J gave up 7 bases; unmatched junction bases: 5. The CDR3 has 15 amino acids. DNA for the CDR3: TGTGCCAGCAGCGTAGTTCCAGGGGGCGGCGGGGAGCTGTTTTTT. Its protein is CASSVVPGGGGELFF.

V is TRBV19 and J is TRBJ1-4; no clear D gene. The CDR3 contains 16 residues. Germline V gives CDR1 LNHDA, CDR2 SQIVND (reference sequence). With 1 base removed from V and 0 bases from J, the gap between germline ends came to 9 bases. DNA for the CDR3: TGTGCCAGTAGTATAGTTGACTTTGCAACTAATGAAAAACTGTTTTTT. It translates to CASSIVDFATNEKLFF.

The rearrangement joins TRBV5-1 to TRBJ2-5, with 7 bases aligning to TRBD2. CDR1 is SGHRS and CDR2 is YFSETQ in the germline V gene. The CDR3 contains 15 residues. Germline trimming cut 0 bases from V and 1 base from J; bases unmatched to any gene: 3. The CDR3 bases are TGCGCCAGCAGCTTGGCCGGCGGGGGCCAAGAGACCCAGTACTTC. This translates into CASSLAGGGQETQYF.

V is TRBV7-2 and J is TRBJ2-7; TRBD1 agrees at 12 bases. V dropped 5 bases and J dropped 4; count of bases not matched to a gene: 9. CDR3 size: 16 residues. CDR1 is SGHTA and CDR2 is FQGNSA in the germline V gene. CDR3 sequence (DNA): TGTGCCAGCAGCCCCGACGGGACAGGGGGCTCATACGAGCAGTACTTC. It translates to CASSPDGTGGSYEQYF.

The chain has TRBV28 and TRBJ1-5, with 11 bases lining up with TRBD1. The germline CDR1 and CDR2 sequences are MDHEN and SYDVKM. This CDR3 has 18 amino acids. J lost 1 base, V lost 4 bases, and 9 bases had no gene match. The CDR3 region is CASSSLDRGRLSNQPQHF. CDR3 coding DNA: TGTGCCAGCAGTTCGCTGGACAGGGGGCGATTGAGCAATCAGCCCCAGCATTTT.

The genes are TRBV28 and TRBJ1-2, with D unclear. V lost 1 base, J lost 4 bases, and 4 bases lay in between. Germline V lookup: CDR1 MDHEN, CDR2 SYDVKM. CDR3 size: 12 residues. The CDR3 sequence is CASSLSLYGYTF. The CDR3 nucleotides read TGTGCCAGCAGTTTATCCCTCTATGGCTACACCTTC.

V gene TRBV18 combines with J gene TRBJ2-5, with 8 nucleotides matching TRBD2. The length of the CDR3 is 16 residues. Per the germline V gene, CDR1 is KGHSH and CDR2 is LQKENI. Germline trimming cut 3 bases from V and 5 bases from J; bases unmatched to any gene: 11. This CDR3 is CASSPRTSQGRETQYF. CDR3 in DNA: TGTGCCAGCTCACCCCGGACTAGCCAGGGCCGCGAGACCCAGTACTTC.

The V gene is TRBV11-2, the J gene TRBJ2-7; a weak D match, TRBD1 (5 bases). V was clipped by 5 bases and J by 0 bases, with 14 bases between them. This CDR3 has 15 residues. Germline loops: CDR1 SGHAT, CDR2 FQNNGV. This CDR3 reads CASSPRQRPSYEQYF. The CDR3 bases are TGTGCCAGCAGCCCGAGACAGCGACCCTCCTACGAGCAGTACTTC.

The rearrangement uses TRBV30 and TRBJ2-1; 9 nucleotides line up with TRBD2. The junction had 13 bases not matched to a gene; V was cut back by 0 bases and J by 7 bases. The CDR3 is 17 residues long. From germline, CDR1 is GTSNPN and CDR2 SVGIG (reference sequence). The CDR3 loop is CAWSVARPKREVNEQFF. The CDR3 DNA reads TGTGCCTGGAGTGTAGCCAGGCCGAAGCGGGAGGTAAATGAGCAGTTCTTC.

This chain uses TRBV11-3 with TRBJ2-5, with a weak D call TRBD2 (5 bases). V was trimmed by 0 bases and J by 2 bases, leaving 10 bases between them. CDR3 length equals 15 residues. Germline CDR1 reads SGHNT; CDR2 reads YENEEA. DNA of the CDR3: TGTGCCAGCAGCTTAGAAGGAGGAAGGCAAGAGACCCAGTACTTC. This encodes CASSLEGGRQETQYF.

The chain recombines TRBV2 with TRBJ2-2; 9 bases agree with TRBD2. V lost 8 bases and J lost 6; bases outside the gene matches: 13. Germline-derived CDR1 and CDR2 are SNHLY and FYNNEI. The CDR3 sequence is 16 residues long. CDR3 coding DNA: TGTGCCAGCTACAGCGGCGGGAGGGCCGCGGCCGGGGAGCTGTTTTTT. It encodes CASYSGGRAAAGELFF.

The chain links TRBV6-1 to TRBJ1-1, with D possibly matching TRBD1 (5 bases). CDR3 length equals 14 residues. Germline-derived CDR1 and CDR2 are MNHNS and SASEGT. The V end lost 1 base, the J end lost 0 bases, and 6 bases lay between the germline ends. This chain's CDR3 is CASSEVRVNTEAFF. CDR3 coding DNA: TGTGCCAGCAGTGAAGTCAGGGTGAACACTGAAGCTTTCTTT.

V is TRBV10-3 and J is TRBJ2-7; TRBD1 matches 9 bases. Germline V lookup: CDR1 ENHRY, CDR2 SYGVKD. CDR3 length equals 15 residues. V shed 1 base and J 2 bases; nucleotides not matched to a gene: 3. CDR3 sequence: CAISEWTGATYEQYF. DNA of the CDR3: TGTGCCATCAGTGAGTGGACAGGGGCCACCTACGAGCAGTACTTC.

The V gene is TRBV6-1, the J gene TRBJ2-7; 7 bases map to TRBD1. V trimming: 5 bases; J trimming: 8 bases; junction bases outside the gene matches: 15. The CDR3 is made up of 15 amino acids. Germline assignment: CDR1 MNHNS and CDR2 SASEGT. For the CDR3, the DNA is TGTGCCAGCAGTTTGACTCGGGACAGAGCCTCCAAGCAGTACTTC. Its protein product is CASSLTRDRASKQYF.

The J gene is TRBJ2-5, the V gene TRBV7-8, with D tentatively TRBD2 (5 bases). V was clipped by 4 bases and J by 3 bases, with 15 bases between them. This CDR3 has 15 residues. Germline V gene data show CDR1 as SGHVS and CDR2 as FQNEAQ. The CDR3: CASSSLTGVEETQYF. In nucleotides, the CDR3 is TGTGCCAGCAGCTCCCTTACCGGGGTTGAAGAGACCCAGTACTTC. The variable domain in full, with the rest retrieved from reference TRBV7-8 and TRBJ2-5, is GAGVSQSPRYKVAKRGQDVALRCDPISGHVSLFWYQQALGQGPEFLTYFQNEAQLDKSGLPSDRFFAERPEGSVSTLKIQRTQQEDSAVYLCASSSLTGVEETQYFGPGTRLLVL.

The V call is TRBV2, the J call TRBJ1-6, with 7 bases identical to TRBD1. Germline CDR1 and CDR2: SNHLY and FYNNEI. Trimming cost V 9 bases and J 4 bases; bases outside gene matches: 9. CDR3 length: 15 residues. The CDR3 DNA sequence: TGTGCCAGTAAAATAGGACAGGTTTATAATTCACCCCTCCACTTT. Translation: CASKIGQVYNSPLHF.